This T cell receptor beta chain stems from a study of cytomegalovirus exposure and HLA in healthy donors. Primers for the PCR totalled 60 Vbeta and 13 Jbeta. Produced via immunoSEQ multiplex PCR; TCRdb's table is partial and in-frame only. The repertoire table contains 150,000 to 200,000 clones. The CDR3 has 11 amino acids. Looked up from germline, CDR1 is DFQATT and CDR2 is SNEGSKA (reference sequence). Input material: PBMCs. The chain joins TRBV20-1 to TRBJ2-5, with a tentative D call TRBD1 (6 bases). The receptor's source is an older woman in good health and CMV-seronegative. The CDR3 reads CSIAGEETQYF. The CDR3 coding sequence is TGCAGCATTGCAGGGGAAGAGACCCAGTACTTC.